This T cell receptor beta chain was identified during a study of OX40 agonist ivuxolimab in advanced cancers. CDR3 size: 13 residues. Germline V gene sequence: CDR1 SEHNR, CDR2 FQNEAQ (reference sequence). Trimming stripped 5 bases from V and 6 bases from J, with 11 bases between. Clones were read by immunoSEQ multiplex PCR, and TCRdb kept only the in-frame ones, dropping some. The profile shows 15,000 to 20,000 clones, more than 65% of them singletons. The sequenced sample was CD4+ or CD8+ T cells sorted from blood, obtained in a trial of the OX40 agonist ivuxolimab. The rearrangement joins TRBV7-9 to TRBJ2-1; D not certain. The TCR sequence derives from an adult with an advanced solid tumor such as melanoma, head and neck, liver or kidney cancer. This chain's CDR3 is CASSQYSTNEQFF. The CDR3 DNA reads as TGTGCCAGCAGCCAATATAGTACCAATGAGCAGTTCTTC.